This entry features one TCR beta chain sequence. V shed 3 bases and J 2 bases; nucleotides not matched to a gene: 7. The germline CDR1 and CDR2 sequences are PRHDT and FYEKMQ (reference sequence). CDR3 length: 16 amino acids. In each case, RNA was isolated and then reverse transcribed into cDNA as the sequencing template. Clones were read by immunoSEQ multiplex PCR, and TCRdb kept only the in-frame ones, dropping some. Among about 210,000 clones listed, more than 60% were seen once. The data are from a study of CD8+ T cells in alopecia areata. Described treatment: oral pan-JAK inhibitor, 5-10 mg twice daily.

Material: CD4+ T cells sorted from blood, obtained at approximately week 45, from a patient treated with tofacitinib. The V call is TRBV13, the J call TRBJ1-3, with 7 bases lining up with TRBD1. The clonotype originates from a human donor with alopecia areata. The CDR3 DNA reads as TGTGCCAGCAGCTTTAGACAGGGAAAGGCTGGAAACACCATATATTTT. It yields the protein CASSFRQGKAGNTIYF.